These 30 T cell receptor beta chains were sequenced from one sample in a study of molecular identifiers for immune sequencing clone quantification. Via MiXCR, TCRdb re-called the PCR reads, giving one row per CDR3 protein. Among 550,000 to 750,000 distinct CDR3 sequences, 20% were seen once, and the ten largest hold 0.85%. The specimen was naive CD8+ T cells from blood, with Jurkat cell RNA spiked in. Subset in this sample: FACS-sorted CD8+CD4-CCR7+CD45RA+ naive T cells. The receptors here all came from a human donor in good health. Some libraries in this study had Jurkat cell RNA spiked in.

This clonotype has ten or more counts. The CDR3 reads CSARDKAELGETQYF. DNA for the CDR3: TGCAGTGCTAGAGATAAGGCCGAACTAGGGGAGACCCAGTACTTC. The rearrangement links TRBV20-1 to TRBJ2-5; the D gene is possibly TRBD2 (5 bases). The CDR3 totals 15 residues. The V end lost 0 bases, the J end lost 5 bases, and 16 bases lay between the germline ends. From germline, CDR1 is DFQATT and CDR2 SNEGSKA (reference sequence).

CDR3 bases: TGTGCCAGCAGCCTAAACAGGGACCGAGGCTACACCTTC. Protein product: CASSLNRDRGYTF. The genes are TRBV28 and TRBJ1-2, with a tentative D call TRBD1 (6 bases). The germline V gene has CDR1 MDHEN and CDR2 SYDVKM. V dropped 6 bases and J dropped 8 bases, with 16 bases sitting between them. The CDR3 contains 13 residues.

Only a few counts were recorded for this clonotype. The chain carries TRBV7-3 and TRBJ2-1; 7 nucleotides match TRBD2. The V and J ends lost 2 bases and 8 bases, in that order; junction bases with no gene match: 6. This CDR3 is built from 14 residues. Germline CDR1 is SGHTA and CDR2 is FQGTGA. The CDR3 spells CASSLDGTMDEQFF. CDR3 bases: TGTGCCAGCAGCTTAGATGGGACTATGGATGAGCAGTTCTTC.

In its sample, this clonotype was seen a few times. The chain links TRBV7-8 to TRBJ2-7; 8 bases agree with TRBD2. With V trimmed by 4 bases and J by 5 bases, 7 bases remained unmatched. This CDR3 has 14 amino acids. In germline, CDR1 is SGHVS, CDR2 FQNEAQ. The CDR3 nucleotides are TGTGCCAGCAGCTCCCCCGGGGGGGACAACGAGCAGTACTTC. This codes for CASSSPGGDNEQYF. Variable domain in full (rest from reference TRBV7-8 and TRBJ2-7): GAGVSQSPRYKVAKRGQDVALRCDPISGHVSLFWYQQALGQGPEFLTYFQNEAQLDKSGLPSDRFFAERPEGSVSTLKIQRTQQEDSAVYLCASSSPGGDNEQYFGPGTRLTVT.

This clonotype was counted ten times or more. The gene calls are TRBV9 and TRBJ2-3; unclear D gene. Germline V gene lookup returns CDR1 SGDLS and CDR2 YYNGEE. Trimming removed 0 bases from V and 0 bases from J, with 8 bases in between. This CDR3 contains 15 residues. As DNA, the CDR3 is TGTGCCAGCAGCGTAGTGGGCAGTAGCACAGATACGCAGTATTTT. The encoded protein is CASSVVGSSTDTQYF.

This clonotype was observed many times. The V gene is TRBV11-2, the J gene TRBJ2-1, with D maybe TRBD2 (7 bases). This CDR3 region has 14 residues. V dropped 5 bases and J dropped 7 bases, with 15 bases sitting between them. Looked up from germline, CDR1 is SGHAT and CDR2 is FQNNGV. DNA of the CDR3: TGTGCCAGCAGCCCATTAGGGGGAGGGAATGAGCAGTTCTTC. It specifies CASSPLGGGNEQFF.

This clonotype was observed at least ten times. The J gene is TRBJ1-2, the V gene TRBV7-9; D perhaps matches TRBD1 (5 bases). V dropped 4 bases and J dropped 1 base, with 13 bases sitting between them. The CDR3 runs 15 residues. CDR1 is SEHNR and CDR2 is FQNEAQ in the germline V gene (reference sequence). The CDR3 loop is CASSSDRQFNYGYTF. CDR3 DNA sequence: TGTGCCAGCAGCTCCGACCGACAGTTTAACTATGGCTACACCTTC.

This clonotype has at least ten counts. The chain recombines TRBV6-2 or TRBV6-3 with TRBJ1-1; D unresolved. The V end lost 6 bases, the J end lost 1 base, and 18 bases lay between the germline ends. The CDR3 is made up of 16 amino acids. Germline lookup yields CDR1 MNHEY and CDR2 SVGEGT. The CDR3 protein is CASRTDGISGNTEAFF. Here the CDR3 DNA reads TGTGCCAGCAGAACGGACGGTATATCCGGGAACACTGAAGCTTTCTTT.

The sample holds many counts of this clonotype. CDR3 in amino acids: CASSPTTGYHEQYF. The CDR3 DNA is TGTGCCAGCAGCCCGACTACAGGGTACCACGAGCAGTACTTC. V and J are TRBV7-6 and TRBJ2-7; D perhaps matches TRBD1 (6 bases). The CDR3 totals 14 residues. V dropped 5 bases and J dropped 5 bases, with 16 bases sitting between them. The germline V gene has CDR1 SGHVS and CDR2 FNYEAQ.

This clonotype was counted ten times or more. V is TRBV29-1 and J is TRBJ2-7, with D unclear. In germline, CDR1 is SQVTM, CDR2 ANQGSEA. The CDR3 consists of 11 residues. V lost 2 bases to trimming and J lost 4 bases, with 6 bases between them. CDR3 bases: TGCAGCGTTGAACGAAAGTACGAGCAGTACTTC. Translating it yields CSVERKYEQYF.

This clonotype has a count of ten or more. The rearrangement joins TRBV5-4 to TRBJ2-7, with TRBD1 matching over 11 bases. Trimming removed 5 bases from V and 12 bases from J; junction bases left unmatched: 4. Germline CDR1 is SGHNT and CDR2 is YYREEE (reference sequence). This CDR3 comprises 11 residues. CDR3 residues: CASSPGTGGYF. CDR3 in DNA: TGTGCCAGCAGTCCCGGGACAGGGGGGTACTTC.

This clonotype was counted many times. The chain combines TRBV29-1 with TRBJ2-5; the D gene is possibly TRBD1 (5 bases). Per germline, CDR1 SQVTM and CDR2 ANQGSEA. V was shortened by 0 bases and J by 5 bases, with 16 bases between the two germline ends. This CDR3 has 15 amino acids. This CDR3 is CSVEDRKHRSETQYF. DNA for the CDR3: TGCAGCGTTGAAGATCGGAAGCACAGGAGCGAGACCCAGTACTTC. The whole variable domain, filled in from reference TRBV29-1 and TRBJ2-5, reads SAVISQKPSRDICQRGTSLTIQCQVDSQVTMMFWYRQQPGQSLTLIATANQGSEATYESGFVIDKFPISRPNLTFSTLTVSNMSPEDSSIYLCSVEDRKHRSETQYFGPGTRLLVL.

Concerning this clonotype: A clone one base away is much larger, so this may be a read error. The gene calls are TRBV5-3 and TRBJ1-1; D ambiguous. TRBV5-3 counts as an open reading frame of uncertain function. This CDR3 region has 13 residues. Trimming removed 8 bases at V and 4 bases at J, with 15 bases between. This CDR3 is CASSQKSGTEAFF. CDR3 sequence (DNA): TGTGCCAGCAGCCAGAAGAGTGGCACTGAAGCTTTCTTT.

This clonotype was detected many times. The chain employs TRBV4-1 and TRBJ1-1, with 9 bases fitting TRBD1. The J segment lost 7 bases and the V segment lost 1 base, leaving 7 bases of the junction unmatched. Germline loops: CDR1 MGHRA, CDR2 YSYEKL. CDR3 length: 15 amino acids. The CDR3: CASSQVVTGGGEAFF. The CDR3 nucleotides read TGCGCCAGCAGCCAAGTGGTTACAGGGGGCGGTGAAGCTTTCTTT.

J is TRBJ1-5 and V is TRBV19; possible D gene TRBD1, 6 bases. This CDR3 has 15 amino acids. Germline assignment: CDR1 LNHDA and CDR2 SQIVND (reference sequence). V lost 2 bases to trimming and J lost 1 base, with 9 bases between them. In nucleotides, the CDR3 is TGTGCCAGTAGTATAAGGGGGAGAAGCAATCAGCCCCAGCATTTT. Translation: CASSIRGRSNQPQHF.

About this clonotype: Being one base from a much bigger clone, this may be a read error. The CDR3 ends on some other residue instead of the conserved phenylalanine or tryptophan, so this is likely a read error. The chain is built from TRBV7-9 and TRBJ2-1; unclear D gene. The V gene's germline CDR1 is SEHNR and CDR2 FQNEAQ (reference sequence). The CDR3 covers 12 residues. The V end lost 2 bases, the J end lost 10 bases, and 9 bases lay between the germline ends. CDR3 protein: CASSLPSSEQFL. CDR3 in DNA: TGTGCCAGCAGCTTACCCAGTAGCGAGCAGTTCCTC.

The J gene is TRBJ2-7, the V gene TRBV28, with a weak D call TRBD2 (6 bases). The CDR3 sequence is 17 residues long. CDR1 MDHEN and CDR2 SYDVKM come from the germline V gene. Trimming left V 6 bases short and J 5 bases short, with 26 bases between. The CDR3 coding sequence is TGTGCCAGCAGCACAAGCCCGGGGCTAGCGTTAGTGAACGAGCAGTACTTC. This encodes CASSTSPGLALVNEQYF.

This clonotype came up many times. The chain combines TRBV7-6 with TRBJ1-1; D is perhaps TRBD1 (5 bases). V dropped 5 bases and J dropped 4 bases, with 11 bases sitting between them. The CDR3 length is 13 residues. Germline-derived CDR1 and CDR2 are SGHVS and FNYEAQ. CDR3 DNA: TGTGCCAGCAGCCAAACTGACAGCACTGAAGCTTTCTTT. Amino acid sequence: CASSQTDSTEAFF.

Ten or more counts support this clonotype. V is TRBV20-1 and J is TRBJ2-7; maybe TRBD1 (6 bases). CDR3 length equals 13 residues. The germline gives CDR1 DFQATT, CDR2 SNEGSKA (reference sequence). Between the trimmed V and J ends, which lost 3 bases and 4 bases, there was a span of 13 bases. In DNA, the CDR3 is TGCAGTGCTAGTTACGGCAGGGGTTACGAGCAGTACTTC. This sequence encodes CSASYGRGYEQYF.

This clonotype was picked up many times. The genes are TRBV5-1 and TRBJ2-3; 14 nucleotides align to TRBD2. The length of the CDR3 is 16 residues. CDR1 SGHRS and CDR2 YFSETQ come from the germline V gene. With 4 bases clipped from V and 10 bases from J, the junction kept 11 bases outside the gene matches. The CDR3 nucleotides are TGCGCCAGCAGCACGGGACTAGCGGGAGTGGAGGTGGCGCAGTATTTT. Amino acid sequence: CASSTGLAGVEVAQYF.

This clonotype was seen only a few times. The CDR3 reads CASSQDLWDSYEQYF. The CDR3 coding sequence is TGCGCCAGCAGCCAAGATCTTTGGGACAGCTACGAGCAGTACTTC. The rearrangement joins TRBV4-1 to TRBJ2-7; 7 nucleotides agree with TRBD1. The CDR3 loop spans 15 amino acids. The germline CDR1 and CDR2 sequences are MGHRA and YSYEKL. The V and J ends lost 0 bases and 3 bases, in that order; junction bases with no gene match: 5.

This clonotype was observed once. The V and J genes are TRBV9 and TRBJ2-3; a weak D match, TRBD2 (7 bases). Germline V lookup: CDR1 SGDLS, CDR2 YYNGEE. The CDR3 has 15 amino acids. Trimming took off 0 bases at V and 4 bases at J, with 12 bases between the two ends. The CDR3 is CASSVGGGASDTQYF. The CDR3 coding sequence is TGTGCCAGCAGCGTAGGGGGGGGGGCCTCAGATACGCAGTATTTT.

Notes on this clonotype: A much bigger clone sits one base away, suggesting this may be a read error. The V and J genes are TRBV12-3 or TRBV12-4 and TRBJ2-3; possibly TRBD2 for D (5 bases). The CDR3 loop spans 15 amino acids. CDR3 amino acids: CASSGTSDSTDTRYF. The CDR3, as DNA: TGTGCCAGCAGTGGAACTAGTGATAGCACAGATACGCGGTATTTT.

This clonotype was observed at least ten times. The chain couples TRBV2 to TRBJ2-4; TRBD2 is a possible D gene (5 bases). The germline V gene encodes CDR1 SNHLY and CDR2 FYNNEI. Trimming stripped 1 base from V and 0 bases from J, with 16 bases between. This CDR3 region has 18 residues. CDR3 DNA sequence: TGTGCCAGCAGTGAAGTAGTCCCCGGGGAAATAGCCAAAAACATTCAGTACTTC. Translating it yields CASSEVVPGEIAKNIQYF.

The chain carries TRBV11-1 and TRBJ2-7; possibly TRBD1 for D (5 bases). Germline CDR1 reads SGHAT; CDR2 reads FQDESV (reference sequence). Trimming took 4 bases from V and 3 from J, leaving 16 bases between them. The CDR3 has 15 residues. CDR3 coding DNA: TGTGCCAGCAGCTCCACGAGGTCAGACAGCTACGAGCAGTACTTC. This sequence encodes CASSSTRSDSYEQYF.

This clonotype was recorded many times. This rearrangement joins TRBV4-3 to TRBJ2-3; 7 positions agree with TRBD1. This CDR3 is 15 amino acids long. Germline V CDR1 and CDR2: LGHNA, YSLEER. V lost 3 bases and J lost 0; bases outside the gene matches: 3. The CDR3 is CASSQRGLSTDTQYF. In DNA form, the CDR3 reads TGCGCCAGCAGCCAGAGGGGGCTGAGCACAGATACGCAGTATTTT.

A note on this clonotype: A single base separates this from a much larger clone, so it may be a read error. The chain joins TRBV6-2 or TRBV6-3 to TRBJ2-2; D remains ambiguous. In germline, CDR1 is MNHEY, CDR2 SVGEGT. The CDR3 contains 13 residues. Trimming took off 7 bases at V and 3 bases at J, with 9 bases between the two ends. Here the CDR3 DNA reads TGTGCCAGCACACGGCCGTACACCGGGGAGCTGTTTTTT. It translates to CASTRPYTGELFF.

Comments on this clonotype: A read error may explain this, as a much larger clone is one base away. The rearrangement links TRBV11-2 to TRBJ2-1; D not resolved. The germline gives CDR1 SGHAT, CDR2 FQNNGV. This CDR3 has 14 residues. The CDR3 here is CAGSLEGSLNEQFF. The DNA for the CDR3 is TGTGCCGGCAGCTTAGAAGGGTCGCTGAATGAGCAGTTCTTC.

This clonotype was seen more than once but under ten times. V usage is TRBV28 and J usage is TRBJ1-1, with 10 bases that match TRBD1. The V and J ends lost 2 bases and 3 bases, in that order; junction bases with no gene match: 6. CDR3 length: 16 residues. The germline V gene encodes CDR1 MDHEN and CDR2 SYDVKM. CDR3 loop: CASSLPGQGLDTEAFF. The CDR3 nucleotides are TGTGCCAGCAGTTTACCGGGACAGGGGTTAGACACTGAAGCTTTCTTT.

This clonotype was observed many times. The rearrangement uses TRBV20-1 and TRBJ2-1; maybe TRBD2 (5 bases). Between the trimmed V and J ends, which lost 5 bases and 3 bases, there was a span of 11 bases. This CDR3 is built from 13 residues. Germline values: CDR1 DFQATT, CDR2 SNEGSKA (reference sequence). CDR3 loop: CSAQDGDYNEQFF. The CDR3 nucleotides are TGCAGTGCTCAGGACGGGGACTACAATGAGCAGTTCTTC.